This passage covers 21 T cell receptor beta chains from one sample sequenced in a study of cytomegalovirus exposure and HLA in healthy donors. Primers for the PCR totalled 60 Vbeta and 13 Jbeta. TCRdb's copy holds only in-frame clones and misses some; the assay was immunoSEQ multiplex PCR. The sample has around 130,000 clones; about three quarters are singletons. The sample comprised PBMCs. These receptors originate from a human donor in good health.

The chain employs TRBV18 and TRBJ2-6; D gene uncertain. CDR3 length: 21 amino acids. Germline lookup yields CDR1 KGHSH and CDR2 LQKENI. V lost 3 bases to trimming and J lost 0 bases, with 24 bases between them. CDR3 in amino acids: CASSPYSGLVSRSSGANVLTF. CDR3 in DNA: TGTGCCAGCTCACCCTATTCGGGTTTGGTTAGCAGAAGCTCTGGGGCCAACGTCCTGACTTTC.

This chain links TRBV7-9 with TRBJ2-3; 7 bases fit TRBD1. Germline CDR1 is SEHNR and CDR2 is FQNEAQ (reference sequence). V gave up 6 bases and J gave up 3 bases; unmatched junction bases: 9. This CDR3 is 15 amino acids long. CDR3 protein: CASSGDSSLTDTQYF. The CDR3 DNA sequence: TGTGCCAGCAGTGGGGACAGTTCCCTTACAGATACGCAGTATTTT.

This clone was observed a few times. The CDR3 sequence is CAISELEPQGARYGYTF. The CDR3 bases are TGTGCCATCAGTGAGTTAGAACCGCAGGGGGCTCGCTATGGCTACACCTTC. This chain uses TRBV10-3 with TRBJ1-2; 8 bases are shared with TRBD1. Germline CDR1 is ENHRY and CDR2 is SYGVKD. The ends lost 1 base at V and 4 bases at J; junction bases unmatched: 11. CDR3 length: 17 amino acids.

The chain carries TRBV19 and TRBJ1-5, with a possible D match to TRBD1 (5 bases). The CDR3 extends over 15 amino acids. V lost 6 bases and J 0 bases, leaving 12 bases between the germline ends. Germline V lookup: CDR1 LNHDA, CDR2 SQIVND (reference sequence). The CDR3 is CASSPGDYSNQPQHF. CDR3 DNA sequence: TGTGCCAGTAGCCCGGGGGACTATAGCAATCAGCCCCAGCATTTT.

The rearrangement links TRBV23-1 to TRBJ2-7; 9 nucleotides match TRBD1. TRBV23-1 is an ORF, with its function uncertain. The V and J ends lost 8 bases and 0 bases, in that order; junction bases with no gene match: 14. The CDR3 extends over 17 amino acids. The CDR3 DNA is TGCGCCAGCCGACGGGACAGGGTAAACGGGAGCTCCTACGAGCAGTACTTC. It codes for CASRRDRVNGSSYEQYF.

The CDR3 DNA reads as TGCGCCAGCAGGCCGGGGAGGGATGAGCAGTTCTTC. Encoded protein: CASRPGRDEQFF. This chain links TRBV5-1 with TRBJ2-1, with 7 bases identical to TRBD2. The CDR3 totals 12 residues. Germline assignment: CDR1 SGHRS and CDR2 YFSETQ. The trim removed 5 bases at V and 8 bases at J, leaving 4 bases unmatched.

The rearrangement links TRBV5-6 to TRBJ2-1; 12 bases line up with TRBD1. Germline CDR1 SGHDT, CDR2 YYEEEE. The CDR3 consists of 15 residues. Trimming took 4 bases from V and 12 from J; bases not matched to a gene: 11. DNA of the CDR3: TGTGCCAGCAGCAACCCCGGGACAGGGGGCGCAGGGCAGTTCTTC. As protein: CASSNPGTGGAGQFF.

The chain recombines TRBV4-2 with TRBJ1-1, with D hard to call. Trimming removed 4 bases at V and 0 bases at J, with 12 bases between. Per germline, CDR1 LGHNA and CDR2 YNFKEQ. This CDR3 has 15 amino acids. This chain's CDR3 is CASSPPLALNTEAFF. CDR3 bases: TGTGCCAGCAGCCCTCCATTAGCTTTGAACACTGAAGCTTTCTTT.

Here the CDR3 DNA reads TGTGCCAGCAGTTATCTGGACAGTAATCAGCCCCAGCATTTT. Amino acid sequence: CASSYLDSNQPQHF. The rearrangement links TRBV28 to TRBJ1-5; D possibly corresponds to TRBD1 (6 bases). CDR1 and CDR2 (germline): MDHEN, SYDVKM. The CDR3 has 14 residues. With 4 bases removed from V and 4 bases from J, the gap between germline ends came to 11 bases.

The rearrangement uses TRBV7-9 and TRBJ2-7; possible D gene TRBD1, 5 bases. The ends were cut back, 3 bases at V and 3 bases at J, with 15 bases in the middle. CDR3 length equals 15 residues. Germline CDR1 SEHNR, CDR2 FQNEAQ (reference sequence). CDR3 bases: TGTGCCAGCAGCTTTACGACGGACACCCTCTACGAGCAGTACTTC. Protein: CASSFTTDTLYEQYF.

The genes are TRBV4-2 and TRBJ2-3; D not resolved. The CDR3 spans 14 residues. Germline CDR1 and CDR2: LGHNA and YNFKEQ. Trimming removed 0 bases at V and 2 bases at J, with 6 bases between. The CDR3 protein is CASSQDWLTDTQYF. Written as DNA, the CDR3 is TGTGCCAGCAGCCAAGACTGGCTCACAGATACGCAGTATTTT.

The rearrangement links TRBV5-4 to TRBJ2-5; the match to TRBD2 covers 8 bases. V lost 6 bases and J lost 4; bases outside the gene matches: 8. This CDR3 has 14 amino acids. Looked up from germline, CDR1 is SGHNT and CDR2 is YYREEE (reference sequence). The CDR3 DNA sequence: TGTGCCAGCAACAGGCGGGGGGAGTCAGAGACCCAGTACTTC. This gives the protein CASNRRGESETQYF.

V is TRBV6-5 and J is TRBJ2-3; possible D gene TRBD1, 5 bases. Trimming stripped 0 bases from V and 7 bases from J, with 8 bases between. This CDR3 spans 13 amino acids. CDR1 and CDR2 from the germline V gene are MNHEY and SVGAGI. The CDR3 bases are TGTGCCAGCAGTTACTCGACAGTCCATACGCAGTATTTT. Encoded protein: CASSYSTVHTQYF.

The V gene is TRBV29-1, the J gene TRBJ2-1; 9 bases fit TRBD2. The CDR3 is 18 residues long. The V and J ends lost 6 bases and 0 bases, in that order; junction bases with no gene match: 15. Germline CDR1 and CDR2: SQVTM and ANQGSEA. The CDR3 DNA is TGCAGCGTGACGACTAGCGGTGATCGCTTAAGCTCCTACAATGAGCAGTTCTTC. Translated: CSVTTSGDRLSSYNEQFF.

The rearrangement links TRBV7-2 to TRBJ1-6; D is unresolved. CDR3 length equals 14 residues. Germline CDR1 is SGHTA and CDR2 is FQGNSA. The germline V and J ends were trimmed by 1 base and 5 bases, with 6 bases remaining between them. As DNA, the CDR3 is TGTGCCAGCAGCTTAGACTACAATAATTCACCCCTCCACTTT. Translation: CASSLDYNNSPLHF.

The chain uses TRBV19 and TRBJ1-5; no firm D call. V dropped 3 bases and J dropped 0 bases, with 6 bases sitting between them. Germline values: CDR1 LNHDA, CDR2 SQIVND (reference sequence). CDR3 length equals 14 residues. CDR3 nucleotide sequence: TGTGCCAGTAGTATCGAGATTAGCAATCAGCCCCAGCATTTT. Translated, it gives CASSIEISNQPQHF. Using reference TRBV19 and TRBJ1-5 for the parts outside the CDR3, the full variable domain is DGGITQSPKYLFRKEGQNVTLSCEQNLNHDAMYWYRQDPGQGLRLIYYSQIVNDFQKGDIAEGYSVSREKKESFPLTVTSAQKNPTAFYLCASSIEISNQPQHFGDGTRLSIL.

The chain has TRBV25-1 and TRBJ2-5, with TRBD1 identical over 8 bases. V shed 7 bases, J shed 5 bases, and the junction held 6 bases outside the gene matches. Germline V gene data show CDR1 as MGHDK and CDR2 as SYGVNS. This CDR3 comprises 13 residues. The CDR3 DNA reads as TGTGCCAGCAAACAGACAGGGGATGAGACCCAGTACTTC. The encoded protein is CASKQTGDETQYF.

The CDR3 nucleotides read TGTGCCAGCAGTGAATTCTGGACAGAGGGCATATACAATGAGCAGTTCTTC. Its protein is CASSEFWTEGIYNEQFF. The chain links TRBV6-1 to TRBJ2-1, with a weak D call TRBD1 (6 bases). V lost 2 bases to trimming and J lost 4 bases, with 18 bases between them. Germline CDR1 reads MNHNS; CDR2 reads SASEGT. The CDR3 is 17 residues long.

This chain uses TRBV4-1 with TRBJ2-3; TRBD2 might be the D (5 bases). CDR1 is MGHRA, CDR2 YSYEKL, per germline. CDR3 length: 15 amino acids. V gave up 4 bases and J gave up 0 bases, with 11 bases separating them. Here the CDR3 reads CASSLISDSTDTQYF. The CDR3 region has the DNA TGCGCCAGCAGCCTAATTAGCGATAGCACAGATACGCAGTATTTT.

The V call is TRBV10-3, the J call TRBJ1-2; 8 nucleotides match TRBD1. Germline values: CDR1 ENHRY, CDR2 SYGVKD. Germline trimming cut 10 bases from V and 0 bases from J; bases unmatched to any gene: 13. The CDR3 is 16 amino acids. In DNA form, the CDR3 reads TGTGCCACAGGGATAGATGGGACAGGAGCTAACTATGGCTACACCTTC. It specifies CATGIDGTGANYGYTF.

CDR3 sequence reads: CASSSRVETQYF. The CDR3 DNA reads TGTGCCAGCAGCTCCAGGGTGGAGACCCAGTACTTC. V gene TRBV5-4 combines with J gene TRBJ2-5; a weak D match, TRBD1 (5 bases). There are 12 residues in the CDR3. Germline V gene data show CDR1 as SGHNT and CDR2 as YYREEE (reference sequence). The V and J ends lost 3 bases and 5 bases respectively, with 8 bases between them.